This T cell receptor (beta chain) emerged from a study of CD8+ T cells in alopecia areata. Study in general: Treated patients were dosed with oral tofacitinib, taking 5 to 10 mg twice daily. General study points: Scalp clonality and expanded CD8+ clones among the top 100 showed significant decreases with tofacitinib.

Reverse transcription of extracted RNA yielded cDNA, which provided the sequencing template. TCRdb keeps only in-frame clones here, not all; method: immunoSEQ multiplex PCR. The sample has some 180,000 clones; roughly 53% are singletons. Trimming cost V 10 bases and J 1 base; bases outside gene matches: 2. This CDR3 contains 14 residues. Germline CDR1 and CDR2: ENHRY and SYGVKD. Treatment reported: oral pan-JAK inhibitor, 5-10 mg twice daily. Note on this clone: Its antigen is still unknown.

Here the sequenced sample was CD8+ T cells sorted from blood, taken at week 24, from a patient treated with tofacitinib. The V gene is TRBV10-3, the J gene TRBJ2-6; 9 bases line up with TRBD1. This clonotype originated in a human donor with alopecia areata. The CDR3 DNA sequence: TGTGCCACCGGGACAGGGTCTGGGGCCAACGTCCTGACTTTC. Its translation is CATGTGSGANVLTF.